This T cell receptor (beta chain) comes out of a study of blood T cell repertoires in COVID-19. The overall study: Acute-phase and convalescent COVID-19 samples originated in the United States, Italy and Spain. The analysed material was cDNA or gDNA that came from T cells, B-cell-depleted T cells, or PBMCs.

Original processing notes: Quantification of nucleated cells was approximated via reference gene primer amplification. Using immunoSEQ multiplex PCR, the repertoire was profiled, and TCRdb retains in-frame clones only, with some absent. That table furnishes V, J and clone size, whereas the DNA furnished D and trimming. Altogether under 250,000 clones are present, approximately 90% being singletons, with the ten largest covering under 0.9%. The CDR3 totals 14 residues. The germline CDR1 and CDR2 sequences are MGHRA and YSYEKL. V was clipped by 3 bases and J by 4 bases; unmatched bases: 2. The receptor comes from a man aged 35 to 55 with acute or convalescent COVID-19. The chain carries TRBV4-1 and TRBJ2-7, with 11 bases identical to TRBD1. Material for sequencing was peripheral blood. The CDR3 DNA reads as TGCGCCAGCAGCCATGGACAGGGGGCTTACGAGCAGTACTTC. Residues: CASSHGQGAYEQYF.